This passage covers 17 T cell receptor beta chains from one sample sequenced in a study of radiotherapy plus CTLA-4 blockade in lung cancer. Profiling relied on immunoSEQ multiplex PCR, and the TCRdb table lists in-frame clones only, not all of them. The data contain 85,000 to 100,000 clones, approximately 79% of them singletons. Sequencing used peripheral blood, obtained from a patient treated with radiotherapy plus ipilimumab. The origin of the receptors is a human donor with non-small cell lung cancer that progressed on radiotherapy plus ipilimumab.

The chain recombines TRBV7-6 with TRBJ1-1; D call uncertain. The germline V gene encodes CDR1 SGHVS and CDR2 FNYEAQ. V gave up 3 bases and J gave up 4 bases, with 18 bases separating them. The CDR3 sequence is 16 residues long. The CDR3 DNA reads as TGTGCCAGCAGCTTGTACCGGACGGAATTAGGCACTGAAGCTTTCTTT. Amino acid sequence: CASSLYRTELGTEAFF.

This clone was detected once. The CDR3 region has the DNA TGCGCCAGCAGCTTTGGGGCTTCGGGCACTGAAGCTTTCTTT. Translation gives CASSFGASGTEAFF. The genes are TRBV5-1 and TRBJ1-1; possibly TRBD1 for D (5 bases). The CDR3 runs to 14 residues. Trimming removed 2 bases from V and 4 bases from J, with 12 bases in between. In germline, CDR1 is SGHRS, CDR2 YFSETQ.

The V gene is TRBV7-9, the J gene TRBJ2-5, with 7 positions matching TRBD1. This CDR3 is 12 amino acids long. Germline CDR1 is SEHNR and CDR2 is FQNEAQ (reference sequence). Losses at the gene ends were 8 bases for V and 1 base for J; bases not matched to a gene: 1. The CDR3 is CASRQGQETQYF. DNA for the CDR3: TGTGCCAGCCGACAGGGCCAAGAGACCCAGTACTTC.

In DNA form, the CDR3 reads TGTGCCAGCAGCTCTTCCAGGACCAGGGGAGGGGAGACCCAGTACTTC. Translated: CASSSSRTRGGETQYF. The V call is TRBV7-9, the J call TRBJ2-5, with D perhaps matching TRBD2 (7 bases). This CDR3 contains 16 residues. V was shortened by 4 bases and J by 5 bases, with 20 bases between the two germline ends. Germline V gives CDR1 SEHNR, CDR2 FQNEAQ (reference sequence).

The chain links TRBV2 to TRBJ1-2; TRBD1 might be the D (6 bases). V was clipped by 7 bases and J by 4 bases, with 16 bases between them. The germline V gene has CDR1 SNHLY and CDR2 FYNNEI. There are 14 residues in the CDR3. The CDR3 here is CASTYFRDTYGYTF. The CDR3 DNA sequence: TGTGCCAGCACTTATTTCCGGGACACCTATGGCTACACCTTC.

The chain joins TRBV12-5 to TRBJ2-1; 16 nucleotides align to TRBD2. Germline V gene lookup returns CDR1 LGHNT and CDR2 FRNRAP. V gave up 5 bases and J gave up 10 bases; unmatched junction bases: 5. The CDR3 consists of 15 residues. In DNA, the CDR3 is TGTGCTAGTGGTCCTGGGACTAGCGGGAGGGCCGAGCAGTTCTTC. Translating it yields CASGPGTSGRAEQFF.

This sequence joins TRBV19 and TRBJ1-2; D uncertain. This CDR3 contains 13 residues. The V gene's germline CDR1 is LNHDA and CDR2 SQIVND (reference sequence). V dropped 3 bases and J dropped 6 bases, with 11 bases sitting between them. CDR3 amino acids: CASSISPWDGYTF. CDR3 DNA sequence: TGTGCCAGTAGTATCTCGCCTTGGGATGGCTACACCTTC.

V usage is TRBV7-9 and J usage is TRBJ1-2, with D unresolved. The CDR3 consists of 16 residues. Trimming pared 1 base from V and 0 bases from J, leaving 12 bases between. Germline CDR1 is SEHNR and CDR2 is FQNEAQ (reference sequence). DNA for the CDR3: TGTGCCAGCAGCTTAGGGGCAGCTATCACTAACTATGGCTACACCTTC. The encoded protein is CASSLGAAITNYGYTF.

The V call is TRBV28, the J call TRBJ1-6; 7 nucleotides align to TRBD1. J lost 4 bases, V lost 8 bases, and 5 bases had no gene match. The CDR3 has 14 amino acids. Germline loops: CDR1 MDHEN, CDR2 SYDVKM. The CDR3 DNA sequence: TGTGCCAGCGTCATACAGGGGTATAATTCACCCCTCCACTTT. It specifies CASVIQGYNSPLHF.

The chain employs TRBV5-5 and TRBJ1-4; TRBD1 agrees at 7 bases. With 3 bases clipped from V and 8 bases from J, the junction kept 10 bases outside the gene matches. Germline V gene data show CDR1 as SGHKS and CDR2 as YYEKEE (reference sequence). This CDR3 spans 15 amino acids. In DNA form, the CDR3 reads TGTGCCAGCAGCTCTTCCGGGACAGCGGACGAAAAACTGTTTTTT. Translating it yields CASSSSGTADEKLFF.

This clone was observed a few times. This chain joins TRBV2 and TRBJ1-5; perhaps TRBD1 as D (6 bases). The CDR3 spans 16 residues. Trimming took off 6 bases at V and 6 bases at J, with 21 bases between the two ends. Germline CDR1 SNHLY, CDR2 FYNNEI. The CDR3 DNA reads TGTGCCAGCAGGGAGGGGGGGGCCCGAGAGGGTCAGCCCCAGCATTTT. This sequence encodes CASREGGAREGQPQHF.

J is TRBJ2-2 and V is TRBV7-9; a weak D match, TRBD2 (6 bases). This CDR3 is built from 15 residues. The germline V gene encodes CDR1 SEHNR and CDR2 FQNEAQ (reference sequence). V gave up 6 bases and J gave up 9 bases, with 20 bases separating them. CDR3 bases: TGTGCCAGCAGACTACCCGGGACTGTTGGGAGGGAGCTGTTTTTT. Translation gives CASRLPGTVGRELFF. Full variable domain (outside the CDR3, taken from reference TRBV7-9 and TRBJ2-2): DTGVSQNPRHKITKRGQNVTFRCDPISEHNRLYWYRQTLGQGPEFLTYFQNEAQLEKSRLLSDRFSAERPKGSFSTLEIQRTEQGDSAMYLCASRLPGTVGRELFFGEGSRLTVL.

The chain employs TRBV27 and TRBJ2-6; TRBD1 agrees at 7 bases. The CDR3 runs 20 residues. From germline, CDR1 is MNHEY and CDR2 SMNVEV (reference sequence). V was pared by 5 bases and J by 0 bases, with 16 bases of the junction left unmatched. The CDR3 DNA is TGTGCCAGCAGTACCCTAGGGACAGACCCCAATTTCTCTGGGGCCAACGTCCTGACTTTC. The encoded protein is CASSTLGTDPNFSGANVLTF.

V and J are TRBV28 and TRBJ1-2; D is ambiguous. Germline V CDR1 and CDR2: MDHEN, SYDVKM. The CDR3 is 13 amino acids. The V gene lost 6 bases and the J gene lost 5 bases, with 13 bases spanning the gap. The CDR3 region is CASRRERAYGYTF. In DNA, the CDR3 is TGTGCCAGCAGGAGAGAACGGGCGTATGGCTACACCTTC.

This rearrangement joins TRBV10-1 to TRBJ2-2; unclear D gene. This CDR3 comprises 13 residues. Germline CDR1 and CDR2: WNHNN and SYGVQD (reference sequence). The V end was cut by 4 bases, the J end by 4 bases, with 7 bases between. CDR3: CASSGFSTGELFF. Written as DNA, the CDR3 is TGCGCCAGCAGTGGGTTCAGCACCGGGGAGCTGTTTTTT.

The chain employs TRBV7-9 and TRBJ2-3, with 7 bases lining up with TRBD2. This CDR3 has 14 amino acids. The J segment lost 2 bases and the V segment lost 8 bases, leaving 7 bases of the junction unmatched. Germline loops: CDR1 SEHNR, CDR2 FQNEAQ (reference sequence). Here the CDR3 reads CASSERDYTDTQYF. CDR3 DNA: TGTGCCAGCTCCGAGCGGGACTACACAGATACGCAGTATTTT.

A word on this clone: This sequence is one base from a far larger clone and is likely a read error. The CDR3 coding sequence is TGTGCCAGCTGCGTAGACGAGGGCAGCGAGCAGTACTTC. Translated, it gives CASCVDEGSEQYF. The chain employs TRBV9 and TRBJ2-7; TRBD2 is a possible D gene (5 bases). Germline V CDR1 and CDR2: SGDLS, YYNGEE. The CDR3 loop spans 13 amino acids. Looking up the rest from reference TRBV9 and TRBJ2-7 gives the full variable domain: DSGVTQTPKHLITATGQRVTLRCSPRSGDLSVYWYQQSLDQGLQFLIQYYNGEERAKGNILERFSAQQFPDLHSELNLSSLELGDSALYFCASCVDEGSEQYFGPGTRLTVT.